This T cell receptor beta chain originates from a study of PD-1 blockade in classical Hodgkin lymphoma. Trimming took off 3 bases at V and 9 bases at J, with 15 bases between the two ends. Germline V gene lookup returns CDR1 MDHEN and CDR2 SYDVKM. The CDR3 runs 14 residues. Time point defined: newly diagnosed, previously untreated cHL patient sample. CD4+ T cells were purified from thawed PBMCs by magnetic negative selection. Sequenced by immunoSEQ multiplex PCR; TCRdb stores in-frame clones only, minus some. The repertoire holds about 32,000 clones, around 89% seen once, with 0.95% to 1.5% in the top ten.

Sequenced input: CD4+ T cells from blood. V and J are TRBV28 and TRBJ2-1, with unresolved D. The clonotype comes from a human donor with classical Hodgkin lymphoma. This CDR3 reads CASSLIPLPSEQFF. CDR3 nucleotides: TGTGCCAGCAGTTTGATCCCACTCCCGAGTGAGCAGTTCTTC.